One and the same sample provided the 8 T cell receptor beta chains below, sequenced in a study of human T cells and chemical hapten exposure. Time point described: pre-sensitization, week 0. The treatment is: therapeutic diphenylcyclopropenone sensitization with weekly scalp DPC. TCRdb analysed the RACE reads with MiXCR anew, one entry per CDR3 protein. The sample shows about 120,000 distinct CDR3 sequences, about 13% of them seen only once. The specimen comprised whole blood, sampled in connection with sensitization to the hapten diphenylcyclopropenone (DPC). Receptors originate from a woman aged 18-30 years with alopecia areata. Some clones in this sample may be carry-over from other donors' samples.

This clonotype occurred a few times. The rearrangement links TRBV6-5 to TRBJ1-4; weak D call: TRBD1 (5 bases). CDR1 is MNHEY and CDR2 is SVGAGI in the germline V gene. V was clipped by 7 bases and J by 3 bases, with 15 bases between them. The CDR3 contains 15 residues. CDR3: CASKGTLLANEKLFF. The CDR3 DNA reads TGTGCCAGCAAGGGGACCCTTCTGGCTAATGAAAAACTGTTTTTT.

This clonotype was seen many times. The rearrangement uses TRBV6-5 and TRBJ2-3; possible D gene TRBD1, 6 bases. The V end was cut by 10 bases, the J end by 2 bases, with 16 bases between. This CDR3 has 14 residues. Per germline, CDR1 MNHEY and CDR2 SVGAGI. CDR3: CATTSGADTDTQYF. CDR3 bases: TGTGCCACCACCTCAGGGGCTGACACAGATACGCAGTATTTT.

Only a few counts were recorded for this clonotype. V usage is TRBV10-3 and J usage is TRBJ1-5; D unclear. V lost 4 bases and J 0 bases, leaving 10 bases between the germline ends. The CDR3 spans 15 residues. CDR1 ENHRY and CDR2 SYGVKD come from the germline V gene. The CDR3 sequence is CAISVGQSSNQPQHF. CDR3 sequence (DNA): TGTGCCATCAGTGTAGGGCAGAGTAGCAATCAGCCCCAGCATTTT.

CDR3 DNA: TGTGCCAGCAGTTTATCGGGAGGCGAGCAGTTCTTC. Translating gives CASSLSGGEQFF. The J gene is TRBJ2-1, the V gene TRBV12-3 or TRBV12-4, with 7 bases that match TRBD2. The CDR3 runs 12 residues. The junction had 2 bases not matched to a gene; V was cut back by 2 bases and J by 10 bases.

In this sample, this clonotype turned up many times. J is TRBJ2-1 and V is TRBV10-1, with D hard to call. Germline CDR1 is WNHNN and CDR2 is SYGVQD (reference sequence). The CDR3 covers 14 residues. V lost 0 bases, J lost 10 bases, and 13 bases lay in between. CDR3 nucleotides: TGCGCCAGCAGTGAGTCGCCATCCGCCGACGAGCAGTTCTTC. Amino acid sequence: CASSESPSADEQFF.

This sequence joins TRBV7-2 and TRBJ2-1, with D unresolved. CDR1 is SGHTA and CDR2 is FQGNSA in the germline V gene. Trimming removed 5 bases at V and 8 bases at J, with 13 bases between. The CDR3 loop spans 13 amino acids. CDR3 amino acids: CASSPGRQHEQFF. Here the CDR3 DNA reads TGTGCCAGCAGCCCTGGCCGACAACATGAGCAGTTCTTC.

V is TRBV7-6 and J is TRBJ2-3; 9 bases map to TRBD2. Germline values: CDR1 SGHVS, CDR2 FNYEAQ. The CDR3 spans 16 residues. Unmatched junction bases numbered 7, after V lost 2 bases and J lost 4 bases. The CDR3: CASSLTPLAGPDTQYF. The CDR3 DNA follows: TGTGCCAGCAGCTTAACCCCTCTAGCGGGGCCAGATACGCAGTATTTT.

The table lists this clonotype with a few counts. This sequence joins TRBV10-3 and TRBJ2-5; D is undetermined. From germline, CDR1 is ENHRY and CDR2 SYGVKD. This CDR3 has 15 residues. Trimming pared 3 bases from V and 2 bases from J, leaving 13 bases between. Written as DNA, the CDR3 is TGTGCCATCAGTGAACATGGGCCTACGCAAGAGACCCAGTACTTC. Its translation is CAISEHGPTQETQYF.